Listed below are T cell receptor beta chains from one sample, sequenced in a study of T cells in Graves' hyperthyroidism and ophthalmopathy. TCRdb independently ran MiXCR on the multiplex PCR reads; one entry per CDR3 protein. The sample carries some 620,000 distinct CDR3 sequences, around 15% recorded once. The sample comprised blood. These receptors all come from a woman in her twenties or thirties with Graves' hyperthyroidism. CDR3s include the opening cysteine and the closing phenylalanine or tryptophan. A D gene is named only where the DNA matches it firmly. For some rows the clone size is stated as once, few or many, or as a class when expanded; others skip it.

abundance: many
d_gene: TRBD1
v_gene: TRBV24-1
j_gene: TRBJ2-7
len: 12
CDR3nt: TGTGCCACGCAGGGGGACTCCTACGAGCAGTACTTC
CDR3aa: CATQGDSYEQYF

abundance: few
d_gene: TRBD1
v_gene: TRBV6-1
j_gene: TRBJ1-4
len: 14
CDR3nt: TGTGCCAGCAGTGATGGGGGACAGGGGGAAAAACTGTTTTTT
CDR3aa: CASSDGGQGEKLFF

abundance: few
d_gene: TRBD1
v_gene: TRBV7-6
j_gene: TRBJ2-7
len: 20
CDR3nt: TGTGCCAGCAGCTTAGTGTATTCGGGACCACCCGGGACAGGAACCTACGAGCAGTACTTC
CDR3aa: CASSLVYSGPPGTGTYEQYF

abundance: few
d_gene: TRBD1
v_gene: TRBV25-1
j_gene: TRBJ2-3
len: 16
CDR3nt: TGTGCCAGCGGTGGGGGACCGGGACAGGGGACAGATACGCAGTATTTT
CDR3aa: CASGGGPGQGTDTQYF

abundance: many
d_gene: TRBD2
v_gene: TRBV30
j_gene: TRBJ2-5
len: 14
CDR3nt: TGTGCCTGGAGGAACCCGGGAGGGGGAGAGACCCAGTACTTC
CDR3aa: CAWRNPGGGETQYF

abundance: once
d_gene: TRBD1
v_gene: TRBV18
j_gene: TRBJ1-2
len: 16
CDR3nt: TGTGTCAGCTCACCGCGGGCGACAGGGGGCGAAAATGGCTACACCTTC
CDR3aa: CVSSPRATGGENGYTF

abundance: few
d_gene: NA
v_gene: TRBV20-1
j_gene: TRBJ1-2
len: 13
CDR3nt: TGCAGTGCTAGAGATCAGGGAGGGGAAGGCTACACCTTC
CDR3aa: CSARDQGGEGYTF

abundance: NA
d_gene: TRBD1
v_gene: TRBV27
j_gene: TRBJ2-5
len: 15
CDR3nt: TGTGCCAGCAGTTTAGGGACAGGTCTATGGGGGACCCAGTACTTC
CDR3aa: CASSLGTGLWGTQYF

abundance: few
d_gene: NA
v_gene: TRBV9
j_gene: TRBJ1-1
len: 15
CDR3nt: TGTGCCAGCAGCGTAGGACTTCGCGGGTCCCCTGAAGCTTTCTTT
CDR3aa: CASSVGLRGSPEAFF

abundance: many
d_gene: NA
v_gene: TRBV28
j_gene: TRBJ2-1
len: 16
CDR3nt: TGTGCCAGCAGAGCTTCCGAAAGGAGTTCCTACAATGAGCAGTTCTTC
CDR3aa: CASRASERSSYNEQFF

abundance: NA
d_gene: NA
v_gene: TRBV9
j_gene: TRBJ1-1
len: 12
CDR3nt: TGTGCCAGCAGCCGGGGGATCACTGAAGCTTTCTTT
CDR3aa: CASSRGITEAFF

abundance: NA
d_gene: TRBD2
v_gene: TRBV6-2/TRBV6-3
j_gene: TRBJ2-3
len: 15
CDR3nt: TGTGCCAGCACTTTGGGACTAGCTTTTTTTGATACGCAGTATTTT
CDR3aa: CASTLGLAFFDTQYF

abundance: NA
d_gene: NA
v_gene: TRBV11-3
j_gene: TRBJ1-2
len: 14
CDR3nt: TGTGCCAGCAGCTTAGATGGACACATCTATGGCTACACCTTC
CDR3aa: CASSLDGHIYGYTF

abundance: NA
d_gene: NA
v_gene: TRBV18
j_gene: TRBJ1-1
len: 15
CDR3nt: TGTGCCAGCTCACCCGAAAGGGAGGAGAACACTGAAGCTTTCTTT
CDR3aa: CASSPEREENTEAFF

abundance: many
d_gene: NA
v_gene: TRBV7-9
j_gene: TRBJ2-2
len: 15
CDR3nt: TGTGCCAGCAGCTTAATGGCAGCAAACACCGGGGAGCTGTTTTTT
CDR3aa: CASSLMAANTGELFF

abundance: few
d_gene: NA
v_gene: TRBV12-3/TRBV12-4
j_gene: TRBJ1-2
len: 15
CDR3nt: TGTGCCAGCAGTTTTGGCGGCGTCGGGGGGTATGGCTACACCTTC
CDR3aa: CASSFGGVGGYGYTF

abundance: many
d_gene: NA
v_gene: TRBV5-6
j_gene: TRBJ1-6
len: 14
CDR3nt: TGTGCCAGCAGCTATCAGGGAGGTCGTTCACCCCTCCACTTT
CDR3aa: CASSYQGGRSPLHF

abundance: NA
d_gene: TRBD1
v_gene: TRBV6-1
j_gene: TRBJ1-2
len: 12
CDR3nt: TGTGGGAGCTTTACAGGGGCGGATGGCTACACCTTC
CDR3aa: CGSFTGADGYTF

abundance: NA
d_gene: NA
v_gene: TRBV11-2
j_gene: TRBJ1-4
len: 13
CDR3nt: TGTGCCAGCAGCGTGGGCGGTTGGGGAAAACTGTTTTTT
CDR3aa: CASSVGGWGKLFF

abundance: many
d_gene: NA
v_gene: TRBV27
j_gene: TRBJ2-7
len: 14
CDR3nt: TGTGCCAGCAGTTTATCTTCAGTAACCTACGAGCAGTACTTC
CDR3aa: CASSLSSVTYEQYF

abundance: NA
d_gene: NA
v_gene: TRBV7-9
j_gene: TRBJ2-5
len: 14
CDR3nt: TGTGCCAGCAGCTTTTTGACAGGTCTAGAGACCCAGTACTTC
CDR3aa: CASSFLTGLETQYF

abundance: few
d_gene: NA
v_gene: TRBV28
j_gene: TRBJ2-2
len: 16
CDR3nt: TGTGCCAGCAGTTTACTTTTTCCTAGTACCGCCGGGGAGCTGTTTTTT
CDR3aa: CASSLLFPSTAGELFF

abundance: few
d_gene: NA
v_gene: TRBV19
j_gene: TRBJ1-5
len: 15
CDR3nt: TGTGCCAGTAGTATAGACGGAGGAGGCAATCAGCCCCAGCATTTT
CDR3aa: CASSIDGGGNQPQHF

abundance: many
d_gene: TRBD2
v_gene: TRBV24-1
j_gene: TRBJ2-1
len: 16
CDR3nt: TGTGCCACCAGTGTCCGGACTAGCAGGCATGACAATGAGCAGTTCTTC
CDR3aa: CATSVRTSRHDNEQFF

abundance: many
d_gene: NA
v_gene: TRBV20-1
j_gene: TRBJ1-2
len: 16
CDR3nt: TGCAGTGCTAGAGGGGCAGATCGAACCCTTCATGGGGGCTACACCTTC
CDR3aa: CSARGADRTLHGGYTF

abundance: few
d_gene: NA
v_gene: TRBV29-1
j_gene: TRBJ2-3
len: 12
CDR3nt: TGCAGCGTTGAAGGGAGCGGAGGTGGGCAGTATTTT
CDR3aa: CSVEGSGGGQYF

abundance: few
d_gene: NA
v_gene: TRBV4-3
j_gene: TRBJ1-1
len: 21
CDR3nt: TGCGCCAGCAGCCAAGGGACCTCTAGGAAGCAGCGGATGCTTGGTGGAACTGAAGCTTTCTTT
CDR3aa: CASSQGTSRKQRMLGGTEAFF

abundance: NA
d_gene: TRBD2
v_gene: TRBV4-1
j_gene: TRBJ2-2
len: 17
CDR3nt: TGCGCCAGCAGCCAAGATCGCCTAGCGGGATTCACCGGGGAGCTGTTTTTT
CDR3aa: CASSQDRLAGFTGELFF

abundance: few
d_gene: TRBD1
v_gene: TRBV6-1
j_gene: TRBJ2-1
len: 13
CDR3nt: TGTGCCAGCAGTGTAACAGGGGACAATGAGCAGTTCTTC
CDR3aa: CASSVTGDNEQFF

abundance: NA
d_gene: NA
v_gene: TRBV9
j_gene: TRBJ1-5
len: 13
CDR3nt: TGTGCCAGCAGCCCCCAGGGACTTCAGCCCCAGCATTTT
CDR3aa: CASSPQGLQPQHF

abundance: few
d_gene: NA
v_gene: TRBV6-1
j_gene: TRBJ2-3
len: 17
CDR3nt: TGTGCCAGCAGTGAACTAAACTTCCCGACCCTCACAGATACGCAGTATTTT
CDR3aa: CASSELNFPTLTDTQYF

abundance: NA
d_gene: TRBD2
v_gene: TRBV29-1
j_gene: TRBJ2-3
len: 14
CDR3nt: TGCAGCGGCGTAGCGGGAGGGCCCACAGATACGCAGTATTTT
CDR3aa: CSGVAGGPTDTQYF

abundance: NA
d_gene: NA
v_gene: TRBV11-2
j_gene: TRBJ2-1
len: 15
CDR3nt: TGTGCCAGCAGCCCGTCGGGGGACGGAGACAATGAGCAGTTCTTC
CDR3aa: CASSPSGDGDNEQFF

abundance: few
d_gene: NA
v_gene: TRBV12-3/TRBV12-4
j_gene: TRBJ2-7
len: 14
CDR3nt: TGTGCCAGCAGTTTGGGGCAGGGGTTTCGGGAGCAGTACTTC
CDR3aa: CASSLGQGFREQYF

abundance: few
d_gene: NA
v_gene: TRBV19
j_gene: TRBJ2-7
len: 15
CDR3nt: TGTGCCAGTAGTACCCCTGGAGGGGGGGCGGACGAGCAGTACTTC
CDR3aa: CASSTPGGGADEQYF

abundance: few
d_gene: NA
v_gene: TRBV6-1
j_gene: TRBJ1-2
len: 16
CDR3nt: TGTGCCAGCAGTGAGGATCCGGGACAAAGACCCTATGGCTACACCTTC
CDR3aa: CASSEDPGQRPYGYTF

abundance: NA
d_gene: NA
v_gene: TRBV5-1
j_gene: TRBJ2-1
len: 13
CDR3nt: TGCGCCAGCAGTGAGATAGCAAACAATGAGCAGTTCTTC
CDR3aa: CASSEIANNEQFF

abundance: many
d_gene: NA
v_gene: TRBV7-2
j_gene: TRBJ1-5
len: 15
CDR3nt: TGTGCCAGCAGCTTAGAAGGGCTTTCAATCCAGCCCCAGCATTTT
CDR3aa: CASSLEGLSIQPQHF

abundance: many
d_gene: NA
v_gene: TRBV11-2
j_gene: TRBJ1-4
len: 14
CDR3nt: TGTGCCAGCACTCGAGGGCAGGGGAGTGAAAAACTGTTTTTT
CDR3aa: CASTRGQGSEKLFF

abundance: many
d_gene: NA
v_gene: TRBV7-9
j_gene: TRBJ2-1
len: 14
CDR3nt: TGTGCCAGCCCCCCTTGGCCGGGGTCAAATGAGCAGTTCTTC
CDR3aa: CASPPWPGSNEQFF

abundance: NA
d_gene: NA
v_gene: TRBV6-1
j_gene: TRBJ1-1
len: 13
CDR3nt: TGTGCCAGCAGTCTAACCATGAACACTGAAGCTTCCTTT
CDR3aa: CASSLTMNTEASF

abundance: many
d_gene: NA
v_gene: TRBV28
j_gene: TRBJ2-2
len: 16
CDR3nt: TGTGCCAGCAGTCTCAAACCCGGGGAGTACACCGGGGAGCTGTTTTTT
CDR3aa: CASSLKPGEYTGELFF

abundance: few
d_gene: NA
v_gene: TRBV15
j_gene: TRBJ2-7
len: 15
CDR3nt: TGTGCCACCAGCAGAGATTTGGCCGAATTCTACGAGCAGTACTTC
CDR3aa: CATSRDLAEFYEQYF

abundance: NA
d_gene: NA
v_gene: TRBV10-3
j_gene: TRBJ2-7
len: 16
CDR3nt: TGTGCCATCAGTGAGTTAGCCTCGGGACGCCCCTACGAGCAGTACTTC
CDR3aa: CAISELASGRPYEQYF

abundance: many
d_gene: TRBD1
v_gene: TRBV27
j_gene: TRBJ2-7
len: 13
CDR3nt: TGTGCCAGCAGGCAGACAGGGGCCTACGAGCAGTACTTC
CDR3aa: CASRQTGAYEQYF

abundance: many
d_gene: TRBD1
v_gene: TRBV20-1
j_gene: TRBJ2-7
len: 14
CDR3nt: TGCAGTGCTAAGCCCGTGACAGGGGTACGCGAGCAGTACTTC
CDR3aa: CSAKPVTGVREQYF

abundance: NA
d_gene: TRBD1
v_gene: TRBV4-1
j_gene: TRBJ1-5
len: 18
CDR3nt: TGCGCCAGCAGCCAATCGGGACAGGGAAAAGGGGACAATCAGCCCCAGCATTTT
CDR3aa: CASSQSGQGKGDNQPQHF

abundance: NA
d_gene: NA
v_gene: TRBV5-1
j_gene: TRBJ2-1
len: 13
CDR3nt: TGCGCCAGCAGCTCGAGACTAGGGGAAAGGGGGTTCTTC
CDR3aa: CASSSRLGERGFF

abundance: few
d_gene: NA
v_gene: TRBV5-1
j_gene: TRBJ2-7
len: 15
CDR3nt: TGCGCCAGCAGCTTGCAAAGCGGGTCTTACTACGAGCAGTACTTC
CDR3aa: CASSLQSGSYYEQYF

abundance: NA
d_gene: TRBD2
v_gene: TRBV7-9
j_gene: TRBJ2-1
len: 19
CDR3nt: TGTGCCAGCAGCTTTAAACCCGGGACTAGCGGGAGCTCCTACAATGAGCAGTTCTTC
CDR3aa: CASSFKPGTSGSSYNEQFF

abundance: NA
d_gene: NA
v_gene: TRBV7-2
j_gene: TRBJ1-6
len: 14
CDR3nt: TGTGCCAGCAGCCCCGGGGAGTTAACTTCACCCCTCCACTTT
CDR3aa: CASSPGELTSPLHF

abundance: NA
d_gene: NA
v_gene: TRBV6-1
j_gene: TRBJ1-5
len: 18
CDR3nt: TGTGCCAGCAGTTTAACCTCCTTGGGTTGGGGTAGCAATCAGCCCCAGCATTTT
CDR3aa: CASSLTSLGWGSNQPQHF

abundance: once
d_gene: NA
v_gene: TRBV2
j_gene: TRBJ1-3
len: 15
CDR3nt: TGTGCCAGCAGTGTTTCAATACACTCTGGAAACACCATATATTTT
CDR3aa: CASSVSIHSGNTIYF

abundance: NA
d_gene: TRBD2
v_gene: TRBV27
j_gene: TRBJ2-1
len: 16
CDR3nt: TGTGCCAGCAGTTTATCAGCGGGAGGGGTATACAATGAGCAGTTCTTC
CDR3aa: CASSLSAGGVYNEQFF